Here is one TCR beta chain with its context. This sample is part of a study of PD-L1 blockade in urothelial cancer. With 3 bases clipped from V and 2 bases from J, the junction kept 4 bases outside the gene matches. The CDR3 length is 14 residues. Germline CDR1 is SQVTM and CDR2 is ANQGSEA. The repertoire was sequenced with immunoSEQ multiplex PCR; TCRdb's copy has only in-frame clones and lacks some. The table has 50,000 to 65,000 clones, about 86% seen once; the top ten hold 2.9%. The sample here was PBMCs, taken around atezolizumab (anti-PD-L1) treatment. The receptor's source is a man aged 50 to 60 with urothelial cancer. The gene calls are TRBV29-1 and TRBJ2-3, with 8 bases matching TRBD1. CDR3 residues: CSVDWTGPTDTQYF. The CDR3 nucleotides read TGCAGCGTTGATTGGACAGGGCCCACAGATACGCAGTATTTT.